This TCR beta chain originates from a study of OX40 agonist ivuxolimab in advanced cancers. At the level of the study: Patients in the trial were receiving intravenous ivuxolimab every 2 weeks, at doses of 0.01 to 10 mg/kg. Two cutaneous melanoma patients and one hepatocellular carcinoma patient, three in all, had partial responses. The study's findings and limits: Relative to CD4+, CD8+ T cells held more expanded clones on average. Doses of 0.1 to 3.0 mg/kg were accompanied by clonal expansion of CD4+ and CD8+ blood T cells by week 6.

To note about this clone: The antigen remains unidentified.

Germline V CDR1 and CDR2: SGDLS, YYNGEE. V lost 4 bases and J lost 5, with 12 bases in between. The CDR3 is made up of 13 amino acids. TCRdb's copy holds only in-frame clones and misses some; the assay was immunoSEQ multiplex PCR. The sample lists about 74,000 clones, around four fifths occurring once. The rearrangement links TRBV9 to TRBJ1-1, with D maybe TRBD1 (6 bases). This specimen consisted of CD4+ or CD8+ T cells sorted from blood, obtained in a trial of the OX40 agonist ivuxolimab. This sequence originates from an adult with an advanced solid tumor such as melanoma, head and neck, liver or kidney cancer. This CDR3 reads CASSRGSPTEAFF. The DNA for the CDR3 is TGTGCCAGCAGCAGGGGGTCGCCAACTGAAGCTTTCTTT.